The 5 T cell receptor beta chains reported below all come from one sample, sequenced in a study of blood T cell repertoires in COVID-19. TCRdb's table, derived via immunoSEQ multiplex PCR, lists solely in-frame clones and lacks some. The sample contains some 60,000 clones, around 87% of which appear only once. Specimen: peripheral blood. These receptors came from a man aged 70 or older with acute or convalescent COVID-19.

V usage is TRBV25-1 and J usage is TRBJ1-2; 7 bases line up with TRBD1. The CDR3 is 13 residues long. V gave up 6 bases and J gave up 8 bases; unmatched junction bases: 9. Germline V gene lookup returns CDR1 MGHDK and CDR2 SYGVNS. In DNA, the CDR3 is TGTGCCAGCAGGAAACAGGGGTCTGGGGGCTACACCTTC. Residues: CASRKQGSGGYTF.

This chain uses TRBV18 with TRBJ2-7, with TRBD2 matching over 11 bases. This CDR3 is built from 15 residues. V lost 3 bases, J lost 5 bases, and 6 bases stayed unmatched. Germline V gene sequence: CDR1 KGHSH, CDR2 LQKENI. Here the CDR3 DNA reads TGTGCCAGCTCACCCTTGACTAGCGGGACCGACGAGCAGTACTTC. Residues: CASSPLTSGTDEQYF.

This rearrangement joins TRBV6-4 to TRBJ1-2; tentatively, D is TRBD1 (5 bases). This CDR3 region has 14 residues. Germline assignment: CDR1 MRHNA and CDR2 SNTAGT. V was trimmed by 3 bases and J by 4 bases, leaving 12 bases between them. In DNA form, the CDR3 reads TGTGCCAGCAGTGATCAGGCAGGGTCCTATGGCTACACCTTC. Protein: CASSDQAGSYGYTF.

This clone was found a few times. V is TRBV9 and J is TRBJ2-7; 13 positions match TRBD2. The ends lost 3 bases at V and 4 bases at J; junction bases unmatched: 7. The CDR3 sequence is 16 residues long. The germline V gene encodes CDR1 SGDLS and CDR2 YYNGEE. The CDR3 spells CASSESILAGGYEQYF. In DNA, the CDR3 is TGTGCCAGCAGCGAAAGTATACTAGCGGGAGGGTACGAGCAGTACTTC.

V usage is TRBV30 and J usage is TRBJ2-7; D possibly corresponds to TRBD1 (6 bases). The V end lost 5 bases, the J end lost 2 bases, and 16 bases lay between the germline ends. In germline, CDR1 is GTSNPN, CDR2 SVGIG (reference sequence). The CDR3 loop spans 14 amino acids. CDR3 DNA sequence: TGTGCCTGGGGATTCGGGACAACCACCTACGAGCAGTACTTC. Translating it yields CAWGFGTTTYEQYF. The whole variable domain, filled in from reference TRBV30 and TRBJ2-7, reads SQTIHQWPATLVQPVGSPLSLECTVEGTSNPNLYWYRQAAGRGLQLLFYSVGIGQISSEVPQNLSASRPQDRQFILSSKKLLLSDSGFYLCAWGFGTTTYEQYFGPGTRLTVT.